Sequencing of this T cell receptor beta chain was carried out in a study of blood T cell repertoires in COVID-19. The wider study: Spain, Italy and the United States supplied samples that represented acute and convalescent COVID-19. From T cells, B-cell-depleted T cells, or PBMCs came the material, which was cDNA or gDNA.

In the original processing: Reference gene primer amplification gave nucleated cell count estimates. Profiling relied on immunoSEQ multiplex PCR, and the TCRdb table lists in-frame clones only, not all of them. D and trimming come from the DNA, and the V and J calls and clone size come from that table. The repertoire holds 140,000 to 150,000 clones, with around 84% as singletons. Germline assignment: CDR1 SGHTA and CDR2 FQGNSA. The germline V and J ends were trimmed by 1 base and 1 base, with 8 bases remaining between them. The CDR3 is made up of 14 amino acids. The sequencing input was peripheral blood. This clonotype was obtained from a human donor in a cohort sampled during active COVID-19. This sequence joins TRBV7-2 and TRBJ2-7; a possible D gene is TRBD1 (6 bases). CDR3 nucleotides: TGTGCCAGCAGCTTAGGGACAGTATCCTACGAGCAGTACTTC. Translating gives CASSLGTVSYEQYF.